This TCR beta chain derives from a study of OX40 agonist ivuxolimab in advanced cancers. In terms of the full investigation: Ivuxolimab was an agonistic, fully human IgG2 monoclonal antibody directed against OX40 (CD134), a costimulatory receptor. Intravenous ivuxolimab was administered to patients every 2 weeks at six dose levels: 0.01, 0.1, 0.3, 1.5, 3 and 10 mg/kg. Of the roughly 52 dose-escalation patients, hepatocellular carcinoma was present in around 20, melanoma in some 15, renal cell carcinoma in 9 and head and neck cancer in 9. In the dose-escalation cohort, about four fifths of patients were male, and the mean age was 60 years with a range of roughly 20 to 80. Patients were allowed to have had prior anti-PD-1, anti-PD-L1 or anti-CTLA-4 therapy, and approximately 39% of the dose-escalation patients had been treated with checkpoint inhibitors. Three dose-escalation patients achieved partial responses, one with hepatocellular carcinoma and two with cutaneous melanoma. Peripheral TCRbeta sequencing aimed to test whether ivuxolimab altered TCR sequence diversity and caused clonal T-cell expansion. The paper describes the monotherapy dose-escalation part (N ≈ 51 patients) of the phase I trial of ivuxolimab.

What the work shows at the level of the full study, not this receptor alone: Low levels of normalized T-cell clonal expansion were also seen in some patients who did not respond. At doses of 0.1 to 3.0 mg/kg, clonal expansion of both CD4+ and CD8+ blood T cells was observed from baseline to week 6. In the 0.1-3.0 mg/kg groups, partial responders had among the lowest normalized peripheral clonal expansion, particularly in CD8+ T cells. On average, CD8+ T cells showed more expanded clones than CD4+ T cells after ivuxolimab. The antigen specificity of the peripheral T cells that underwent clonal expansion was not determined.

A note on this clone: Its cognate antigen has yet to be identified. Base quality data are lacking; no much larger clone is found one base away.

V lost 2 bases and J lost 0 bases; the stretch between them is 9 bases long. As encoded in the germline V gene (reference sequence), CDR1 is LNHDA while CDR2 is SQIVND. The CDR3 numbers 15 residues from cysteine through phenylalanine. Of all the DNA, just the CDR3 is kept, 45 bases in frame from base 1. Patients with a history of autoimmune disease or receiving systemic immunosuppression were excluded from the trial. Peripheral blood for TCR sequencing was drawn from every dose cohort at baseline, at cycle 4 day 1 and at cycle 7 day 1. Samples came from an open-label, multicenter, first-in-human phase I dose-escalation trial of ivuxolimab. Adults with locally advanced or metastatic melanoma, renal cell, hepatocellular, or head and neck squamous cell carcinoma were enrolled in the trial. Before TCR sequencing, CD4+ T cells and CD8+ T cells were sorted from peripheral blood as separate populations.

Genomic DNA was extracted from sorted cells for sequencing of the TCRbeta CDR3 region. TCRbeta CDR3 regions were sequenced using the immunoSEQ Assay. TCRdb re-hosts the immuneACCESS table, in-frame sequences only. Its copies lack some clones; in the studies checked, an unresolved V gene accounts for under half of them, and the cause for the rest is not known. Within this sample are tens of thousands of clones, with 80% of them counted one time only. 4% to 5% of the sample is taken by the ten largest. Sequences were derived from CD4+ or CD8+ T cells sorted from blood, sampled in a trial of the OX40 agonist ivuxolimab. The chain uses TRBV19 and TRBJ2-3; the D segment could be TRBD1, given 5 matching bases. The sequence was collected from an adult with an advanced solid tumor such as melanoma, head and neck, liver or kidney cancer. The CDR3 protein: CASSIRGISTDTQYF. The DNA sequence reads TGTGCCAGTAGTATAAGGGGTATTAGCACAGATACGCAGTATTTT.